Here is one TCR beta chain with its context. The antigen is not known. The data were obtained in a study of T cells in narcolepsy. The study, taken as a whole, reports: Reportedly, autoreactive clonotypes were serially detected in patients' blood but not controls'. Some memory CD4+ repertoires had no autoreactive clone sequences.

Method: immunoSEQ multiplex PCR; TCRdb's copy keeps in-frame clones and lacks some. The profile shows about 36,000 clones, 81% of them singletons. Germline V gives CDR1 LNHDA, CDR2 SQIVND (reference sequence). The CDR3 consists of 11 residues. Trimming left V 3 bases short and J 10 bases short, with 7 bases between. This sequence joins TRBV19 and TRBJ2-1, with D tentatively TRBD2 (5 bases). Sequencing was done on a sample of memory (CD45RA-) CD4+ T cells from blood. The TCR was taken from a human donor in good health. CDR3 DNA sequence: TGTGCCAGTAGTATGGAGCGGGAGCAGTTCTTC. The encoded protein is CASSMEREQFF.